Shown below are 30 T cell receptor beta chains from a single sample sequenced in a study of cytomegalovirus exposure and HLA in healthy donors. Primers included in the PCR were 60 Vbeta and 13 Jbeta primers. The repertoire was sequenced with immunoSEQ multiplex PCR; TCRdb's copy has only in-frame clones and lacks some. The table has 85,000 to 120,000 clones, approximately 77% seen once. Sequencing used PBMCs. The receptors come from a male donor in good health and CMV-seropositive.

CDR3 DNA sequence: TGCGCCAGCAGCCAATTGCCCGGACAGGGGGCTCGAGGTGGCTACACCTTC. It yields the protein CASSQLPGQGARGGYTF. The chain has TRBV4-1 and TRBJ1-2; TRBD1 aligns across 11 bases. Germline V gene data show CDR1 as MGHRA and CDR2 as YSYEKL. The length of the CDR3 is 17 residues. Losses at the gene ends were 2 bases for V and 7 bases for J; bases not matched to a gene: 12.

V gene TRBV7-9 combines with J gene TRBJ1-1, with TRBD1 as a possible D gene (5 bases). Germline lookup yields CDR1 SEHNR and CDR2 FQNEAQ (reference sequence). V was clipped by 4 bases and J by 7 bases, with 13 bases between them. The CDR3 runs to 13 residues. DNA for the CDR3: TGTGCCAGCAGCTCAAGGGGCGGAAGTGAAGCTTTCTTT. Translated, it gives CASSSRGGSEAFF.

This clone was seen only a few times. The rearrangement links TRBV5-6 to TRBJ2-1; 8 positions match TRBD2. V shed 0 bases, J shed 4 bases, and the junction held 3 bases outside the gene matches. The length of the CDR3 is 15 residues. The germline gives CDR1 SGHDT, CDR2 YYEEEE. CDR3 residues: CASSLETSAYNEQFF. The CDR3 DNA reads as TGTGCCAGCAGCTTGGAGACTAGCGCTTACAATGAGCAGTTCTTC.

In its sample, this clone was seen a few times. An end of the junction does not agree with germline; a read error may underlie this. The V gene is TRBV2, the J gene TRBJ2-5; perhaps TRBD1 as D (5 bases). Germline V gene sequence: CDR1 SNHLY, CDR2 FYNNEI. The CDR3 consists of 13 residues. As DNA, the CDR3 is TGTGCCGGCAGGGTTGGCGGTCAAGAGACCCAGTACTTC. This sequence encodes CAGRVGGQETQYF.

The genes are TRBV2 and TRBJ2-2, with 7 bases fitting TRBD2. Germline V gives CDR1 SNHLY, CDR2 FYNNEI. The CDR3 loop spans 12 amino acids. After removal of 7 bases from V and 9 bases from J, the junction contained 5 bases not matched to a gene. This chain's CDR3 is CASTGRLRELFF. CDR3 DNA sequence: TGTGCCAGCACCGGGAGGTTGAGGGAGCTGTTTTTT. The variable domain in full, with the rest retrieved from reference TRBV2 and TRBJ2-2, is EPEVTQTPSHQVTQMGQEVILRCVPISNHLYFYWYRQILGQKVEFLVSFYNNEISEKSEIFDDQFSVERPDGSNFTLKIRSTKLEDSAMYFCASTGRLRELFFGEGSRLTVL.

This clone was picked up one time. The V gene is TRBV6-4, the J gene TRBJ2-5; 7 bases map to TRBD2. The CDR3 totals 14 residues. The trim removed 4 bases at V and 5 bases at J, leaving 7 bases unmatched. Per the germline V gene, CDR1 is MRHNA and CDR2 is SNTAGT. CDR3 coding DNA: TGTGCCAGCAGTGCGGCGGGAGAGGGGGAGACCCAGTACTTC. This translates into CASSAAGEGETQYF.

This chain connects TRBV5-4 to TRBJ2-4, with 7 bases aligning to TRBD1. Germline V gives CDR1 SGHNT, CDR2 YYREEE (reference sequence). Trimming took 4 bases from V and 6 from J; bases not matched to a gene: 10. The CDR3 consists of 15 residues. CDR3 nucleotides: TGTGCCAGCAGCCCTCGTCCGGGACAGCGAAACATTCAGTACTTC. As protein: CASSPRPGQRNIQYF.

This sequence joins TRBV7-8 and TRBJ2-2; no clear D gene. Trimming removed 2 bases from V and 4 bases from J, with 8 bases in between. Germline lookup yields CDR1 SGHVS and CDR2 FQNEAQ. The CDR3 consists of 14 residues. In nucleotides, the CDR3 is TGTGCCAGCAGCTTACCAACATTCACCGGGGAGCTGTTTTTT. Translation gives CASSLPTFTGELFF.

The V call is TRBV7-2, the J call TRBJ2-1; 13 bases align to TRBD2. V dropped 4 bases and J dropped 4; count of bases not matched to a gene: 4. The CDR3 sequence is 16 residues long. Germline CDR1 is SGHTA and CDR2 is FQGNSA. CDR3 nucleotide sequence: TGTGCCAGCAGCTCCCGACTAGCGGGAGGTTACAATGAGCAGTTCTTC. Translation: CASSSRLAGGYNEQFF.

This clone has only a few counts. The chain couples TRBV7-9 to TRBJ1-1; D not resolved. Germline assignment: CDR1 SEHNR and CDR2 FQNEAQ (reference sequence). The length of the CDR3 is 14 residues. Trimming shortened V by 5 bases and J by 4 bases, and 14 bases separated the two germline ends. In DNA, the CDR3 is TGTGCCAGCAGCCCCCGTTCGGTATTCACTGAAGCTTTCTTT. Its protein product is CASSPRSVFTEAFF.

The rearrangement uses TRBV28 and TRBJ2-2, with TRBD1 matching over 8 bases. V trimming: 6 bases; J trimming: 3 bases; junction bases outside the gene matches: 3. CDR3 length: 14 residues. Germline CDR1 reads MDHEN; CDR2 reads SYDVKM. DNA for the CDR3: TGTGCCAGCAGAGGACAGGGTCACACCGGGGAGCTGTTTTTT. It codes for CASRGQGHTGELFF. Full variable domain (outside the CDR3, taken from reference TRBV28 and TRBJ2-2): DVKVTQSSRYLVKRTGEKVFLECVQDMDHENMFWYRQDPGLGLRLIYFSYDVKMKEKGDIPEGYSVSREKKERFSLILESASTNQTSMYLCASRGQGHTGELFFGEGSRLTVL.

The V gene is TRBV14, the J gene TRBJ1-2; D is uncertain. The germline gives CDR1 SGHDN, CDR2 FVKESK. This CDR3 is built from 15 residues. The V and J ends lost 0 bases and 4 bases respectively, with 12 bases between them. This chain's CDR3 is CASSQDLGRPYGYTF. The CDR3 nucleotides are TGTGCCAGCAGCCAAGATCTCGGGAGGCCCTATGGCTACACCTTC. Filled out from reference TRBV14 and TRBJ1-2, the complete variable domain reads EAGVTQFPSHSVIEKGQTVTLRCDPISGHDNLYWYRRVMGKEIKFLLHFVKESKQDESGMPNNRFLAERTGGTYSTLKVQPAELEDSGVYFCASSQDLGRPYGYTFGSGTRLTVV.

In DNA, the CDR3 is TGTGCCAGCAGTGCGGGACTAGCGGGGGGAGGGAATGAGCAGTTCTTC. As protein: CASSAGLAGGGNEQFF. V usage is TRBV27 and J usage is TRBJ2-1, with 15 bases identical to TRBD2. CDR3 length: 16 residues. Trimming cost V 5 bases and J 7 bases; bases outside gene matches: 6. The germline V gene encodes CDR1 MNHEY and CDR2 SMNVEV (reference sequence).

The J gene is TRBJ2-1, the V gene TRBV4-3; 10 bases map to TRBD2. This CDR3 comprises 15 residues. The germline CDR1 and CDR2 sequences are LGHNA and YSLEER. J gave up 3 bases and V 5 bases, and 4 bases lay outside the gene matches. This CDR3 reads CASSARTSGYNEQFF. Here the CDR3 DNA reads TGCGCCAGCAGCGCCCGGACTAGCGGCTACAATGAGCAGTTCTTC.

The rearrangement links TRBV2 to TRBJ1-4; D perhaps matches TRBD1 (6 bases). Germline V gene sequence: CDR1 SNHLY, CDR2 FYNNEI. Deletions cut 7 bases from V and 15 bases from J, with 18 bases between. This CDR3 has 12 amino acids. The CDR3 DNA reads as TGTGCCAGCAAGGGGGGAGGGCTAGGATTGTTTTTT. It specifies CASKGGGLGLFF.

The V gene is TRBV6-5, the J gene TRBJ2-5, with D tentatively TRBD2 (6 bases). Germline values: CDR1 MNHEY, CDR2 SVGAGI. Deletions cut 6 bases from V and 5 bases from J, with 16 bases between. The CDR3 length is 14 residues. The CDR3 coding sequence is TGTGCCAGCAGCGAACCCGGGACTCCGGAGACCCAGTACTTC. This translates into CASSEPGTPETQYF.

This chain connects TRBV19 to TRBJ2-1; weak D call: TRBD1 (6 bases). Germline V gene data show CDR1 as LNHDA and CDR2 as SQIVND (reference sequence). The CDR3 covers 13 residues. Trimming cost V 1 base and J 6 bases, with 7 bases left between them. CDR3 nucleotides: TGTGCCAGTAGTATAGTGGGGGCCAATGAGCAGTTCTTC. Residues: CASSIVGANEQFF. The full variable domain, rest sourced from reference TRBV19 and TRBJ2-1, is DGGITQSPKYLFRKEGQNVTLSCEQNLNHDAMYWYRQDPGQGLRLIYYSQIVNDFQKGDIAEGYSVSREKKESFPLTVTSAQKNPTAFYLCASSIVGANEQFFGPGTRLTVL.

This clone came up many times. The chain couples TRBV7-2 to TRBJ2-2; the match to TRBD1 covers 10 bases. CDR1 is SGHTA, CDR2 FQGNSA, per germline. Trimming cost V 3 bases and J 2 bases; bases outside gene matches: 3. The CDR3 sequence is 16 residues long. The CDR3 nucleotides read TGTGCCAGCAGCTTTAGACAGGGGGCAAACACCGGGGAGCTGTTTTTT. Amino acids: CASSFRQGANTGELFF.

The V gene is TRBV28, the J gene TRBJ1-5; possible D gene TRBD1, 6 bases. CDR3 length: 14 residues. Trimming removed 2 bases at V and 7 bases at J, with 12 bases between. Germline values: CDR1 MDHEN, CDR2 SYDVKM. This chain's CDR3 is CASSLLQGRQPQHF. The DNA for the CDR3 is TGTGCCAGCAGTTTACTACAGGGACGGCAGCCCCAGCATTTT.

The chain employs TRBV7-2 and TRBJ2-1, with a weak D call TRBD1 (5 bases). CDR1 is SGHTA, CDR2 FQGNSA, per germline. V was pared by 5 bases and J by 0 bases, with 17 bases between. The CDR3 loop spans 17 amino acids. As DNA, the CDR3 is TGTGCCAGCAGCCCCTACAGCAGGGTGAGCTCCTACAATGAGCAGTTCTTC. It translates to CASSPYSRVSSYNEQFF.

Note on this clone: The same CDR3 is also encoded by other DNA sequences in this sample. The chain links TRBV4-2 to TRBJ1-1, with TRBD1 matching over 7 bases. From germline, CDR1 is LGHNA and CDR2 YNFKEQ. V was clipped by 4 bases and J by 5 bases; unmatched bases: 4. This CDR3 is built from 13 residues. The CDR3 DNA reads as TGTGCCAGCAGCCCGACAGGGAGGACTGAAGCTTTCTTT. Its translation is CASSPTGRTEAFF.

The J gene is TRBJ2-2, the V gene TRBV27, with TRBD2 identical over 8 bases. CDR3 length equals 18 residues. Germline V CDR1 and CDR2: MNHEY, SMNVEV (reference sequence). Germline trimming cut 5 bases from V and 2 bases from J; bases unmatched to any gene: 13. The CDR3 region has the DNA TGTGCCAGCAGTCCCCTCCTCTCCGGGAGGGCCAACACCGGGGAGCTGTTTTTT. It specifies CASSPLLSGRANTGELFF.

This chain links TRBV5-4 with TRBJ2-2, with a possible D match to TRBD2 (5 bases). Per the germline V gene, CDR1 is SGHNT and CDR2 is YYREEE (reference sequence). V was trimmed by 1 base and J by 0 bases, leaving 7 bases between them. This CDR3 is built from 15 residues. The CDR3 is CASSLQRSNTGELFF. The CDR3 nucleotides are TGTGCCAGCAGCTTGCAGCGGTCGAACACCGGGGAGCTGTTTTTT.

The genes are TRBV7-7 and TRBJ2-3, with 11 nucleotides matching TRBD2. Germline V gene sequence: CDR1 SSHAT, CDR2 FNYEAQ (reference sequence). The V and J ends lost 6 bases and 2 bases, in that order; junction bases with no gene match: 4. The CDR3 is made up of 15 amino acids. The CDR3 loop reads CASSPTSGITDTQYF. The CDR3 DNA follows: TGTGCCAGCAGTCCGACTAGCGGGATCACAGATACGCAGTATTTT.

The chain employs TRBV11-2 and TRBJ2-1, with 10 bases fitting TRBD2. Germline CDR1 and CDR2: SGHAT and FQNNGV. CDR3 size: 19 residues. V was pared by 2 bases and J by 8 bases, with 18 bases of the junction left unmatched. CDR3 coding DNA: TGTGCCAGCAGCTTATTTGCTAGCGGGAGATCCCAGGCGTGGGATGAGCAGTTCTTC. Translation: CASSLFASGRSQAWDEQFF.

The chain joins TRBV16 to TRBJ1-2; 7 nucleotides align to TRBD1. Germline CDR1 and CDR2: KGHSY and FQNENV. This CDR3 comprises 16 residues. Germline trimming cut 0 bases from V and 5 bases from J; bases unmatched to any gene: 9. The CDR3 DNA follows: TGTGCCAGCAGCCAATCCACCTTAGACAGGGTGTATGGCTACACCTTC. The encoded protein is CASSQSTLDRVYGYTF.

V usage is TRBV6-4 and J usage is TRBJ2-2; 8 bases are shared with TRBD1. Losses at the gene ends were 2 bases for V and 1 base for J; bases not matched to a gene: 0. Germline V gene lookup returns CDR1 MRHNA and CDR2 SNTAGT. The CDR3 spans 15 residues. The CDR3 nucleotides are TGTGCCAGCAGTGACGGGACAGGGAACACCGGGGAGCTGTTTTTT. Residues: CASSDGTGNTGELFF.

In this sample, this clone turned up once. The V and J genes are TRBV28 and TRBJ2-7, with 10 bases lining up with TRBD1. CDR1 is MDHEN, CDR2 SYDVKM, per germline. The V and J ends lost 7 bases and 7 bases, in that order; junction bases with no gene match: 16. CDR3 length equals 16 residues. The CDR3 sequence is CASTSRAGQGLLEQYF. The CDR3 nucleotides are TGTGCCAGCACCTCAAGGGCGGGACAGGGGCTCCTGGAGCAGTACTTC.

CDR3 nucleotides: TGTGCCAGCAGTGATGAGCGGGGGGCGGGCCCCTATGGCTACACCTTC. Translated: CASSDERGAGPYGYTF. The chain has TRBV2 and TRBJ1-2; D is perhaps TRBD1 (6 bases). Trimming pared 3 bases from V and 4 bases from J, leaving 18 bases between. The CDR3 totals 16 residues. Looked up from germline, CDR1 is SNHLY and CDR2 is FYNNEI. Full variable domain (remainder filled in from reference TRBV2 and TRBJ1-2): EPEVTQTPSHQVTQMGQEVILRCVPISNHLYFYWYRQILGQKVEFLVSFYNNEISEKSEIFDDQFSVERPDGSNFTLKIRSTKLEDSAMYFCASSDERGAGPYGYTFGSGTRLTVV.

This clone was detected once. The chain employs TRBV18 and TRBJ2-1; D is unresolved. The CDR3 is 14 amino acids. The germline V and J ends were trimmed by 2 bases and 9 bases, with 14 bases remaining between them. The V gene's germline CDR1 is KGHSH and CDR2 LQKENI. CDR3 bases: TGTGCCAGCTCACCAAGTCCGGAGTTGAGTGAGCAGTTCTTC. It yields the protein CASSPSPELSEQFF.